Listed here are 10 T cell receptor beta chains from one sample, sequenced in a study of beta chain features in type 1 diabetes. Study-wide findings and caveats: TCRB CDR3s from Type 1 diabetes patients were moderately but significantly shorter in all four CD4+ subsets.

Their target antigens are unknown. What was sequenced were expressed TCRB transcripts, since all of the isolated RNA had been reverse transcribed. The protocol was immunoSEQ multiplex PCR, while the TCRdb copy is restricted to in-frame clones and leaves out a portion. The sample holds 680,000 or so clones; about an eighth are singletons and the top ten take around 0.022%. The sequencing sample was made of naive CD4+ T cells from blood. The receptors come from a man younger than 35 with type 1 diabetes.

This clone was picked up a small number of times. The chain employs TRBV5-1 and TRBJ1-3; no firm D call. CDR1 SGHRS and CDR2 YFSETQ come from the germline V gene. Trimming took off 5 bases at V and 4 bases at J, with 7 bases between the two ends. There are 12 residues in the CDR3. The CDR3 here is CASSSNGNTIYF. The CDR3 coding sequence is TGCGCCAGCAGTTCAAACGGAAACACCATATATTTT.

The V and J genes are TRBV7-2 and TRBJ2-1; a weak D match, TRBD2 (6 bases). CDR1 is SGHTA, CDR2 FQGNSA, per germline. Between the trimmed V and J ends, which lost 6 bases and 4 bases, there was a span of 13 bases. CDR3 length equals 14 residues. The CDR3 region has the DNA TGTGCCAGCAGGGCGGGACTCATATACAATGAGCAGTTCTTC. It encodes CASRAGLIYNEQFF. The full variable domain, its missing parts supplied by reference TRBV7-2 and TRBJ2-1, is GAGVSQSPSNKVTEKGKDVELRCDPISGHTALYWYRQSLGQGLEFLIYFQGNSAPDKSGLPSDRFSAERTGGSVSTLTIQRTQQEDSAVYLCASRAGLIYNEQFFGPGTRLTVL.

This clone has only a few counts. The chain has TRBV10-3 and TRBJ1-1; TRBD1 might be the D (5 bases). The V end was cut by 7 bases, the J end by 2 bases, with 23 bases between. Per the germline V gene, CDR1 is ENHRY and CDR2 is SYGVKD. This CDR3 comprises 17 residues. CDR3 DNA: TGTGCCATCAAGGACGTCTCGGGGCAGCTCCTTAACACTGAAGCTTTCTTT. Its translation is CAIKDVSGQLLNTEAFF.

The V and J genes are TRBV2 and TRBJ1-2, with D perhaps TRBD1 (5 bases). Trimming shortened V by 1 base and J by 7 bases, and 13 bases separated the two germline ends. The CDR3 sequence is 14 residues long. CDR1 and CDR2 from the germline V gene are SNHLY and FYNNEI. CDR3 region: CASSEEDLGGGYTF. For the CDR3, the DNA is TGTGCCAGCAGTGAAGAAGATCTGGGGGGTGGCTACACCTTC.

This chain uses TRBV6-1 with TRBJ2-1; no clear D gene. The CDR3 totals 11 residues. Trimming took off 2 bases at V and 9 bases at J, with 5 bases between the two ends. Germline assignment: CDR1 MNHNS and CDR2 SASEGT. DNA of the CDR3: TGTGCCAGCAGTGAATTTGGTGAGCAGTTCTTC. Translation gives CASSEFGEQFF.

This clone has a handful of counts. This chain joins TRBV9 and TRBJ2-2; D gene uncertain. V gave up 4 bases and J gave up 6 bases, with 10 bases separating them. CDR3 size: 13 residues. CDR1 is SGDLS, CDR2 YYNGEE, per germline. CDR3 sequence reads: CASSLPGAGELFF. The CDR3 nucleotides are TGTGCCAGCAGCCTACCAGGCGCCGGGGAGCTGTTTTTT.

The chain employs TRBV18 and TRBJ1-4; 8 bases fit TRBD1. Trimming took 6 bases from V and 9 from J; bases not matched to a gene: 6. Germline lookup yields CDR1 KGHSH and CDR2 LQKENI. This CDR3 has 13 residues. The CDR3 DNA reads TGTGCCAGCTCTCCGGGACAGGACCAAAAACTGTTTTTT. Protein sequence: CASSPGQDQKLFF.

The chain is built from TRBV9 and TRBJ2-2, with 7 bases matching TRBD2. Germline V lookup: CDR1 SGDLS, CDR2 YYNGEE. The ends lost 4 bases at V and 11 bases at J; junction bases unmatched: 29. The CDR3 runs to 20 residues. CDR3 amino acids: CASSSTWTSLRGPYLGELFF. In DNA, the CDR3 is TGTGCCAGCAGCTCGACCTGGACTAGTTTGAGAGGGCCTTACTTGGGAGAGCTGTTTTTT.

This sequence joins TRBV7-3 and TRBJ2-1; D gene uncertain. The CDR3 loop spans 13 amino acids. Germline-derived CDR1 and CDR2 are SGHTA and FQGTGA. V lost 5 bases and J lost 4, with 9 bases in between. In DNA, the CDR3 is TGTGCCAGCAGCCCGGACGGATACAATGAGCAGTTCTTC. Translated, it gives CASSPDGYNEQFF.

The rearrangement links TRBV5-1 to TRBJ2-3, with D unresolved. CDR3 size: 15 residues. Trimming stripped 2 bases from V and 0 bases from J, with 10 bases between. Germline CDR1 reads SGHRS; CDR2 reads YFSETQ. The chain's CDR3 is CASSFRTPSTDTQYF. CDR3 sequence (DNA): TGCGCCAGCAGCTTTCGGACGCCGAGCACAGATACGCAGTATTTT.